The 4 T cell receptor beta chains listed next were all sequenced from one sample in a study of T cells in Graves' hyperthyroidism and ophthalmopathy. What was amplified from RNA transcripts were TCR beta CDR3 regions. First-round RT-PCR targeting the TCR CDR3 was performed with the HTBI primer set. TCRdb used MiXCR to reprocess the multiplex PCR reads, holding one entry per CDR3 protein. Found here are 530,000 or so distinct CDR3 sequences, around 45% of them singletons; the top ten hold 7.5% to 8.5%. Sequencing input: peripheral blood or thyroid tissue (not recorded which). The receptors stem from a young woman with Graves' hyperthyroidism.

At least ten counts were recorded for this clonotype. The J gene is TRBJ1-5, the V gene TRBV3-1, with D unresolved. Trimming cost V 3 bases and J 10 bases, with 10 bases left between them. CDR1 LGHDT and CDR2 YNNKEL come from the germline V gene (reference sequence). This CDR3 region has 12 residues. For the CDR3, the DNA is TGTGCCAGCAGCCATCTCTTAGGTCCCCAGCATTTT. Its protein is CASSHLLGPQHF.

This clonotype was seen ten or more times. This chain uses TRBV29-1 with TRBJ2-7, with 8 bases matching TRBD2. Germline V gene data show CDR1 as SQVTM and CDR2 as ANQGSEA. The CDR3 is made up of 11 amino acids. The V gene end was trimmed by 7 bases and the J gene end by 4 bases; junction bases not matched to a gene: 3. CDR3: CSGTSGYEQYF. The CDR3 nucleotides read TGCAGCGGCACTAGCGGTTACGAGCAGTACTTC.

This clonotype was observed at least ten times. This chain joins TRBV7-9 and TRBJ1-1; the D gene is possibly TRBD1 (5 bases). The CDR3 has 15 amino acids. Trimming cost V 2 bases and J 4 bases, with 14 bases left between them. Germline CDR1 SEHNR, CDR2 FQNEAQ (reference sequence). This CDR3 reads CASSLLGEIVTEAFF. In nucleotides, the CDR3 is TGTGCCAGCAGCTTATTGGGGGAGATCGTCACTGAAGCTTTCTTT.

This clonotype was seen once. The chain is built from TRBV5-4 and TRBJ1-4, with TRBD1 identical over 9 bases. V trimming: 3 bases; J trimming: 8 bases; junction bases outside the gene matches: 2. Germline-derived CDR1 and CDR2 are SGHNT and YYREEE (reference sequence). There are 13 residues in the CDR3. The CDR3 DNA sequence: TGTGCCAGCAGCTACAGGGGGCTCGAAAAACTGTTTTTT. This sequence encodes CASSYRGLEKLFF.